The 25 T cell receptor beta chains reported below all come from one sample, sequenced in a study of T cells in localized non-small cell lung cancer. Some clones are missing from TCRdb's copy, which holds only in-frame ones; the method was immunoSEQ multiplex PCR. The repertoire holds roughly 16,000 clones, with 70% to 90% as singletons. Source: peripheral blood, taken before any cancer treatment. Receptors were obtained from a male donor older than 55 with stage I lung adenocarcinoma.

This clone has a handful of counts. The V and J genes are TRBV6-1 and TRBJ1-2; 9 bases map to TRBD1. V shed 6 bases, J shed 6 bases, and the junction held 5 bases outside the gene matches. From germline, CDR1 is MNHNS and CDR2 SASEGT. This CDR3 contains 13 residues. This CDR3 is CASSLQGADGYTF. Here the CDR3 DNA reads TGTGCCAGCAGCTTACAGGGGGCGGATGGCTACACCTTC.

The chain joins TRBV7-2 to TRBJ2-1; 7 nucleotides match TRBD1. The junction had 6 bases not matched to a gene; V was cut back by 2 bases and J by 2 bases. The CDR3 length is 16 residues. Germline CDR1 SGHTA, CDR2 FQGNSA. The chain's CDR3 is CASSLRIGGAYNEQFF. The CDR3 DNA reads as TGTGCCAGCAGCTTAAGGATAGGGGGCGCCTACAATGAGCAGTTCTTC.

The rearrangement joins TRBV6-5 to TRBJ1-5, with 7 bases matching TRBD1. V gave up 5 bases and J gave up 5 bases; unmatched junction bases: 6. The germline V gene encodes CDR1 MNHEY and CDR2 SVGAGI. The CDR3 runs 14 residues. Here the CDR3 DNA reads TGTGCCAGCAGTCACGGGGACAGACATCAGCCCCAGCATTTT. Encoded protein: CASSHGDRHQPQHF.

This chain links TRBV28 with TRBJ1-1, with 7 bases aligning to TRBD1. CDR1 is MDHEN and CDR2 is SYDVKM in the germline V gene. CDR3 length: 14 residues. J gave up 2 bases and V 4 bases, and 4 bases lay outside the gene matches. In nucleotides, the CDR3 is TGTGCCAGCAGTTATAACAGGGGAAACACTGAAGCTTTCTTT. It yields the protein CASSYNRGNTEAFF.

The chain joins TRBV5-4 to TRBJ2-5; the D is unclear. V shed 2 bases and J shed 0 bases, with 5 bases lying between them. In germline, CDR1 is SGHNT, CDR2 YYREEE (reference sequence). The CDR3 contains 13 residues. The CDR3 sequence is CASSLSYQETQYF. CDR3 sequence (DNA): TGTGCCAGCAGCTTAAGCTACCAAGAGACCCAGTACTTC.

As regards this clone: The sample carries other DNA sequences with the same CDR3. V gene TRBV5-1 combines with J gene TRBJ1-4; 9 nucleotides agree with TRBD1. Germline V gene sequence: CDR1 SGHRS, CDR2 YFSETQ. V was pared by 4 bases and J by 7 bases, with 5 bases of the junction left unmatched. This CDR3 contains 14 residues. The CDR3 region is CASSPDRGSEKLFF. The CDR3 DNA follows: TGCGCCAGCAGCCCGGACAGGGGAAGTGAAAAACTGTTTTTT.

The chain carries TRBV19 and TRBJ1-5; D perhaps matches TRBD1 (6 bases). Germline-derived CDR1 and CDR2 are LNHDA and SQIVND (reference sequence). This CDR3 spans 15 amino acids. V was cut by 0 bases and J by 2 bases, with 8 bases left in between. This CDR3 is CASSIDEGGNQPQHF. CDR3 in DNA: TGTGCCAGTAGTATAGATGAGGGGGGCAATCAGCCCCAGCATTTT.

The chain employs TRBV7-8 and TRBJ2-2, with 7 positions matching TRBD2. The V segment lost 3 bases and the J segment 0 bases; nucleotides outside the gene matches: 10. CDR3 length: 18 residues. Germline V lookup: CDR1 SGHVS, CDR2 FQNEAQ. The CDR3 DNA sequence: TGTGCCAGCAGCTTCGAACCCCTAGCGGCCGCGAACACCGGGGAGCTGTTTTTT. Amino acid sequence: CASSFEPLAAANTGELFF.

The chain combines TRBV7-6 with TRBJ1-1; D uncertain. Trimming removed 2 bases at V and 4 bases at J, with 20 bases between. Germline V lookup: CDR1 SGHVS, CDR2 FNYEAQ. The CDR3 runs to 17 residues. The CDR3 sequence is CASSLIAESPGGTEAFF. In nucleotides, the CDR3 is TGTGCCAGCAGCTTAATCGCCGAGTCGCCGGGCGGCACTGAAGCTTTCTTT. The variable domain in full, completed from reference TRBV7-6 and TRBJ1-1, reads GAGVSQSPRYKVTKRGQDVALRCDPISGHVSLYWYRQALGQGPEFLTYFNYEAQQDKSGLPNDRFSAERPEGSISTLTIQRTEQRDSAMYRCASSLIAESPGGTEAFFGQGTRLTVV.

The chain recombines TRBV9 with TRBJ1-6, with 9 bases identical to TRBD1. Germline loops: CDR1 SGDLS, CDR2 YYNGEE. Losses at the gene ends were 5 bases for V and 0 bases for J; bases not matched to a gene: 3. This CDR3 region has 16 residues. Here the CDR3 reads CASRPDRGSYNSPLHF. Here the CDR3 DNA reads TGTGCCAGCAGGCCGGACAGGGGCTCCTATAATTCACCCCTCCACTTT. Together with reference TRBV9 and TRBJ1-6, the CDR3 gives the full variable domain: DSGVTQTPKHLITATGQRVTLRCSPRSGDLSVYWYQQSLDQGLQFLIQYYNGEERAKGNILERFSAQQFPDLHSELNLSSLELGDSALYFCASRPDRGSYNSPLHFGNGTRLTVT.

V and J are TRBV13 and TRBJ2-2; 8 bases line up with TRBD2. The CDR3 totals 15 residues. Germline V CDR1 and CDR2: PRHDT, FYEKMQ (reference sequence). V was clipped by 1 base and J by 6 bases; unmatched bases: 4. CDR3 region: CASSLALAGSGELFF. As DNA, the CDR3 is TGTGCCAGCAGCTTAGCGCTAGCGGGCTCCGGGGAGCTGTTTTTT. Filled out from reference TRBV13 and TRBJ2-2, the complete variable domain reads AAGVIQSPRHLIKEKRETATLKCYPIPRHDTVYWYQQGPGQDPQFLISFYEKMQSDKGSIPDRFSAQQFSDYHSELNMSSLELGDSALYFCASSLALAGSGELFFGEGSRLTVL.

The chain has TRBV4-2 and TRBJ1-6; tentatively, D is TRBD1 (5 bases). Germline assignment: CDR1 LGHNA and CDR2 YNFKEQ. The V end lost 1 base, the J end lost 6 bases, and 10 bases lay between the germline ends. The CDR3 has 15 residues. The CDR3 reads CASSQGGGSNSPLHF. CDR3 bases: TGTGCCAGCAGCCAAGGTGGGGGTAGTAATTCACCCCTCCACTTT.

The chain carries TRBV5-1 and TRBJ1-5; D perhaps matches TRBD1 (5 bases). CDR3 length: 15 amino acids. Germline assignment: CDR1 SGHRS and CDR2 YFSETQ. Trimming took off 0 bases at V and 2 bases at J, with 9 bases between the two ends. This chain's CDR3 is CASSLGQGGNQPQHF. The CDR3 nucleotides read TGCGCCAGCAGCTTGGGGCAGGGAGGCAATCAGCCCCAGCATTTT.

The chain employs TRBV7-9 and TRBJ1-1; D unresolved. The CDR3 is 16 amino acids. V lost 1 base and J lost 0, with 12 bases in between. The germline V gene has CDR1 SEHNR and CDR2 FQNEAQ (reference sequence). The CDR3 region is CASSLVSAGMNTEAFF. In nucleotides, the CDR3 is TGTGCCAGCAGCTTAGTGTCTGCAGGTATGAACACTGAAGCTTTCTTT.

The gene calls are TRBV7-2 and TRBJ1-5, with D perhaps matching TRBD1 (5 bases). The CDR3 extends over 15 amino acids. V gave up 5 bases and J gave up 3 bases, with 14 bases separating them. Looked up from germline, CDR1 is SGHTA and CDR2 is FQGNSA. Here the CDR3 reads CASSALAGNNQPQHF. CDR3 nucleotide sequence: TGTGCCAGCAGCGCCCTTGCAGGGAACAATCAGCCCCAGCATTTT.

The V call is TRBV27, the J call TRBJ2-3; D not resolved. V lost 6 bases and J lost 1, with 14 bases in between. Germline CDR1 and CDR2: MNHEY and SMNVEV (reference sequence). This CDR3 comprises 15 residues. CDR3 bases: TGTGCCAGCAGCCCTAGGGCCCGGGGCACAGATACGCAGTATTTT. Its protein is CASSPRARGTDTQYF.

This clone was recorded a few times. The chain couples TRBV27 to TRBJ1-2; 7 positions match TRBD1. J was trimmed by 9 bases and V by 5 bases; bases with no gene match: 9. This CDR3 has 13 residues. CDR1 and CDR2 (germline): MNHEY, SMNVEV (reference sequence). In nucleotides, the CDR3 is TGTGCCAGCAGTCAGAGGGACAGCCGACGCTACACCTTC. Protein: CASSQRDSRRYTF.

J is TRBJ1-5 and V is TRBV6-6; no reliable D call. The V gene lost 2 bases and the J gene lost 1 base, with 3 bases spanning the gap. CDR1 is MNHNY, CDR2 SVGAGI, per germline (reference sequence). The CDR3 is made up of 13 amino acids. CDR3 protein: CASSYGSNQPQHF. The CDR3, as DNA: TGTGCCAGCAGTTACGGAAGCAATCAGCCCCAGCATTTT.

J is TRBJ2-2 and V is TRBV11-3; 9 positions agree with TRBD1. V trimming: 5 bases; J trimming: 5 bases; junction bases outside the gene matches: 6. The CDR3 spans 15 residues. Per the germline V gene, CDR1 is SGHNT and CDR2 is YENEEA. The CDR3 DNA reads TGTGCCAGCAGCCTGGGACAGGGTAAAACCGGGGAGCTGTTTTTT. It is translated as CASSLGQGKTGELFF.

J is TRBJ2-1 and V is TRBV7-8, with a possible D match to TRBD1 (5 bases). The germline V gene has CDR1 SGHVS and CDR2 FQNEAQ. This CDR3 has 15 amino acids. Between the trimmed V and J ends, which lost 3 bases and 10 bases, there was a span of 19 bases. The CDR3 is CASSLGRSTVLEQFF. The DNA for the CDR3 is TGTGCCAGCAGCTTGGGGCGGAGCACCGTTTTAGAGCAGTTCTTC.

This clone was observed once. The chain combines TRBV2 with TRBJ2-1; TRBD2 aligns across 7 bases. This CDR3 contains 14 residues. J gave up 5 bases and V 7 bases, and 8 bases lay outside the gene matches. In germline, CDR1 is SNHLY, CDR2 FYNNEI. The CDR3 nucleotides are TGTGCCAGCATTTATGGGGGGGGGAACAATGAGCAGTTCTTC. Translating gives CASIYGGGNNEQFF.

The rearrangement uses TRBV4-2 and TRBJ1-2, with 7 bases that match TRBD1. V lost 4 bases to trimming and J lost 3 bases; unmatched junction nucleotides: 5. The CDR3 is made up of 14 amino acids. Germline assignment: CDR1 LGHNA and CDR2 YNFKEQ. Here the CDR3 DNA reads TGTGCCAGCAGCCGCGCCGGGACAGACTATGGCTACACCTTC. Translating gives CASSRAGTDYGYTF.

The CDR3 bases are TGTGCCAGCAGCTCGAGGCGCTCTGGAAACACCATATATTTT. Encoded protein: CASSSRRSGNTIYF. The rearrangement joins TRBV7-9 to TRBJ1-3; no firm D call. Germline lookup yields CDR1 SEHNR and CDR2 FQNEAQ (reference sequence). V lost 4 bases, J lost 0 bases, and 7 bases lay in between. The length of the CDR3 is 14 residues.

The rearrangement uses TRBV30 and TRBJ1-1, with D tentatively TRBD1 (5 bases). Per the germline V gene, CDR1 is GTSNPN and CDR2 is SVGIG (reference sequence). CDR3 length equals 13 residues. Trimming took 4 bases from V and 7 from J, leaving 16 bases between them. The CDR3 loop is CAWTSGRQYEAFF. CDR3 in DNA: TGTGCCTGGACTTCGGGGCGACAGTATGAAGCTTTCTTT.

The rearrangement uses TRBV18 and TRBJ2-1; TRBD2 agrees at 7 bases. With V trimmed by 3 bases and J by 10 bases, 6 bases remained unmatched. This CDR3 is built from 13 residues. Looked up from germline, CDR1 is KGHSH and CDR2 is LQKENI. In nucleotides, the CDR3 is TGTGCCAGCTCACCGGGGGAGGGGCTGGAGCAGTTCTTC. It codes for CASSPGEGLEQFF.